A selection of T cell receptor beta chains follows, all from one sample in a study of Tregs in tolerant kidney transplant recipients. TCRdb's table, derived via immunoSEQ multiplex PCR, lists solely in-frame clones and lacks some. This sample yields 98,000 or so clones, of which roughly 90% are seen a single time; roughly 0.35% belongs to the top ten. The input for sequencing was CD4+ T cells from blood, taken before the transplant. Every receptor here comes from a human donor who received a combined kidney and bone marrow transplant. The CDR3 runs from the conserved cysteine through the conserved F or W. Each record gives: clone size, J gene, D gene, V gene, CDR3 DNA, CDR3 protein. A D gene is named only where the DNA matches it firmly. Only some rows state a clone size, as once, few, many or a class for expanded clones.

size: once
J: TRBJ2-7
D: NA
V: TRBV20-1
DNA: TGCAGTGCTAGAGATTCGGGAGAGCAGTACTTC
CDR3: CSARDSGEQYF

size: once
J: TRBJ1-2
D: TRBD1
V: TRBV28
DNA: TGTGCCAGCAGCCGGGACAGGGGGTCCCTTAACTATGGCTACACCTTC
CDR3: CASSRDRGSLNYGYTF

size: NA
J: TRBJ2-2
D: TRBD1
V: TRBV5-5
DNA: TGTGCCAGCAGCCCCCCCCGGACAGGGAGGTCCACCGGGGAGCTGTTTTTT
CDR3: CASSPPRTGRSTGELFF

size: NA
J: TRBJ1-1
D: NA
V: TRBV5-4
DNA: TGTGCCAGCAGCTTGGCCTGGGGGCAGAACCTTGAAGCTTTCTTT
CDR3: CASSLAWGQNLEAFF

size: NA
J: TRBJ2-1
D: NA
V: TRBV18
DNA: TGTGCCAGCTCACCGCAACCGACTAGGCTAGTTGAGCAGTTCTTC
CDR3: CASSPQPTRLVEQFF

size: NA
J: TRBJ2-1
D: NA
V: TRBV7-2
DNA: TGTGCCAGCAGCTTAGAGGGGTTTGAGCAGTTCTTC
CDR3: CASSLEGFEQFF

size: NA
J: TRBJ2-3
D: TRBD2
V: TRBV7-6
DNA: TGTGCCAGCAGCCAGAGCTTTGCGGGGGGAGATACGCAGTATTTT
CDR3: CASSQSFAGGDTQYF

size: NA
J: TRBJ1-1
D: NA
V: TRBV11-2
DNA: TGTGCCAGCGGTAAGGGACTGATGAACACTGAAGCTTTCTTT
CDR3: CASGKGLMNTEAFF

size: NA
J: TRBJ1-5
D: NA
V: TRBV5-5
DNA: TGTGCCAGCAGCTTGGTTCCGGGGGTTAATCAGCCCCAGCATTTT
CDR3: CASSLVPGVNQPQHF

size: NA
J: TRBJ2-1
D: TRBD1
V: TRBV19
DNA: TGTGCCAGTACCCTCACGGACAGGGACAATGAGCAGTTCTTC
CDR3: CASTLTDRDNEQFF

size: NA
J: TRBJ2-7
D: NA
V: TRBV5-4
DNA: TGTGCCAGCAGCTTGGTGGAGGCGAGTTACGAGCAGTACTTC
CDR3: CASSLVEASYEQYF

size: NA
J: TRBJ1-1
D: NA
V: TRBV5-1
DNA: TGCGCCAGCAGCCCGGGACTGTGGAACACTGAAGCTTTCTTT
CDR3: CASSPGLWNTEAFF

size: once
J: TRBJ1-5
D: TRBD1
V: TRBV30
DNA: TGTGCCTGGGCAGGGGGCGCGGGACAGCCCCAGCATTTT
CDR3: CAWAGGAGQPQHF

size: NA
J: TRBJ2-6
D: TRBD1
V: TRBV9
DNA: TGTGCCAGCAGCGTAACGACAGGGGACGGGGCCAACGTCCTGACTTTC
CDR3: CASSVTTGDGANVLTF

size: NA
J: TRBJ1-2
D: NA
V: TRBV6-5
DNA: TGTGCCAGCAGCCCTACCGTGGACTATGGCTACACCTTC
CDR3: CASSPTVDYGYTF

size: NA
J: TRBJ1-2
D: NA
V: TRBV29-1
DNA: TGCAGCGTTGGGTACACAGTCCATGGCTACACCTTC
CDR3: CSVGYTVHGYTF

size: NA
J: TRBJ2-3
D: NA
V: TRBV5-1
DNA: TGCGCCAGCCGCCTCCTAGCTCGAGATACGCAGTATTTT
CDR3: CASRLLARDTQYF